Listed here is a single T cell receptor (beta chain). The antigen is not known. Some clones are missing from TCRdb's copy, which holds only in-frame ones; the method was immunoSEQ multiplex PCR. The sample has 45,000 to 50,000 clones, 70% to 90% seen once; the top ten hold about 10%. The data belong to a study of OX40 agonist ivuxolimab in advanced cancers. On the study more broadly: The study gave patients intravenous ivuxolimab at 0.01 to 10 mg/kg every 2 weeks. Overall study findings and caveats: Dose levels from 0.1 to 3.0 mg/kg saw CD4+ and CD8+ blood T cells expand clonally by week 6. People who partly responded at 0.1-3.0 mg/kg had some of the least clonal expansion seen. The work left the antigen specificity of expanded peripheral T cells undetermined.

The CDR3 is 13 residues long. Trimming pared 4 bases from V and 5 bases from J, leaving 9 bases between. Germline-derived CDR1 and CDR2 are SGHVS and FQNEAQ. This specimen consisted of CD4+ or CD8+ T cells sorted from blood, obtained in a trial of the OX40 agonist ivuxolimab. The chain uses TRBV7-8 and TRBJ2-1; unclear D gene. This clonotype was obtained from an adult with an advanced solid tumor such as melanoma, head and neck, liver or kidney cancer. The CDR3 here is CASSSRRDNEQFF. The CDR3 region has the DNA TGTGCCAGCAGCTCCCGACGGGACAATGAGCAGTTCTTC.